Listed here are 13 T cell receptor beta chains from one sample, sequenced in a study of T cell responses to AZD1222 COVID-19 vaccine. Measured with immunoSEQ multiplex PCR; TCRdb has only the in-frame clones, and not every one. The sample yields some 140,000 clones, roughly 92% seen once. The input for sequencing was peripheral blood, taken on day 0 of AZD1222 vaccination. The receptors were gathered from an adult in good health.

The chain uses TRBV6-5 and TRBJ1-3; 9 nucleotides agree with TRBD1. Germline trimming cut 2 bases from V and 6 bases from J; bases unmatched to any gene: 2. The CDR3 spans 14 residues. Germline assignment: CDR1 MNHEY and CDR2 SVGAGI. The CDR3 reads CASSYGTGSNTIYF. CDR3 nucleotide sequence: TGTGCCAGCAGTTACGGGACAGGGTCAAACACCATATATTTT.

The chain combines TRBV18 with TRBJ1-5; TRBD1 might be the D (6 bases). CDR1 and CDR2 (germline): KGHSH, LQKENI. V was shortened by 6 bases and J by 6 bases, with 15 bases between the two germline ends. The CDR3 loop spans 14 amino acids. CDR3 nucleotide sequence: TGTGCCAGCTCCTCCGGACAGTGGAGTCAGCCCCAGCATTTT. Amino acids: CASSSGQWSQPQHF.

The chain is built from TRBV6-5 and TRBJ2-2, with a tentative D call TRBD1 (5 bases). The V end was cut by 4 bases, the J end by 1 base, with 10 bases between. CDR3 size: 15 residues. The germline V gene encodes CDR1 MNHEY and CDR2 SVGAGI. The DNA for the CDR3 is TGTGCCAGCAGTTCGACAGTGAGGAACACCGGGGAGCTGTTTTTT. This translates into CASSSTVRNTGELFF.

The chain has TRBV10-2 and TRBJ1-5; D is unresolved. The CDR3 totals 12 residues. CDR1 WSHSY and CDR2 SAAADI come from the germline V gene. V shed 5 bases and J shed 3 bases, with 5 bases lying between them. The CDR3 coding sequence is TGCGCCAGCAGTTCGACCAATCAGCCCCAGCATTTT. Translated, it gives CASSSTNQPQHF.

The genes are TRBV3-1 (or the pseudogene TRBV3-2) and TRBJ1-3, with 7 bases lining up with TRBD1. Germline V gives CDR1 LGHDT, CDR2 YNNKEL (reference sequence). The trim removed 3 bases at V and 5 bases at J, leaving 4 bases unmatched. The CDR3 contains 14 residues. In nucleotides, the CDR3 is TGTGCCAGCAGCCACGACAGGGCAAGAAACACCATATATTTT. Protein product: CASSHDRARNTIYF.

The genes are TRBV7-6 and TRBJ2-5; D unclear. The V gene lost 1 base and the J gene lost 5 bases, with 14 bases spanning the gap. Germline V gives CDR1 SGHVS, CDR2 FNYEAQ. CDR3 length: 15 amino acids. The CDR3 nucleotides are TGTGCCAGCAGCTTAGGTCCCGCGGCTGTGGAGACCCAGTACTTC. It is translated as CASSLGPAAVETQYF. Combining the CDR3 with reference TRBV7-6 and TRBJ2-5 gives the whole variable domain GAGVSQSPRYKVTKRGQDVALRCDPISGHVSLYWYRQALGQGPEFLTYFNYEAQQDKSGLPNDRFSAERPEGSISTLTIQRTEQRDSAMYRCASSLGPAAVETQYFGPGTRLLVL.

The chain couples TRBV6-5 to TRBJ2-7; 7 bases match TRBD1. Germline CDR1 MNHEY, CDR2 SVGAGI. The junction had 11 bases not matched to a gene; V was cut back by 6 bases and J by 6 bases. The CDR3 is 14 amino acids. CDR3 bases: TGTGCCAGCAGGGACAAGGACAGGTCCGGCGAGCAGTACTTC. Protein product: CASRDKDRSGEQYF.

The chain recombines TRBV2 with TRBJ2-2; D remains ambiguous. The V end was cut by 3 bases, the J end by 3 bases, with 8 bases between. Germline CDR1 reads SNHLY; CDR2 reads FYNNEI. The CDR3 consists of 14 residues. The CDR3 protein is CASSDHLYTGELFF. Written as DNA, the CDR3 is TGTGCCAGCAGTGACCACCTATACACCGGGGAGCTGTTTTTT.

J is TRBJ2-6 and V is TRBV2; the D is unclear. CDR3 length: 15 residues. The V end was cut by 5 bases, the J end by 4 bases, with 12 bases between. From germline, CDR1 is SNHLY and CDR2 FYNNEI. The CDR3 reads CASSYLGLGANVLTF. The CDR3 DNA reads TGTGCCAGCAGTTACCTTGGGTTAGGGGCCAACGTCCTGACTTTC.

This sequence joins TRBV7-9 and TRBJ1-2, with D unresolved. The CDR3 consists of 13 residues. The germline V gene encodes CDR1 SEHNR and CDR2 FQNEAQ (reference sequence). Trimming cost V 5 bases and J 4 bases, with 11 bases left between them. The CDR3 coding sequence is TGTGCCAGCAGCCCAATAGACACCTATGGCTACACCTTC. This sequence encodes CASSPIDTYGYTF.

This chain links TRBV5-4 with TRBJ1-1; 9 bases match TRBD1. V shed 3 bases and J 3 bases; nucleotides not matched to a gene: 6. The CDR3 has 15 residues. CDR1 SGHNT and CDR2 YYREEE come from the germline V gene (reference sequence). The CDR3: CASSWGTGSDTEAFF. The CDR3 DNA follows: TGTGCCAGCAGCTGGGGGACAGGGAGTGACACTGAAGCTTTCTTT.

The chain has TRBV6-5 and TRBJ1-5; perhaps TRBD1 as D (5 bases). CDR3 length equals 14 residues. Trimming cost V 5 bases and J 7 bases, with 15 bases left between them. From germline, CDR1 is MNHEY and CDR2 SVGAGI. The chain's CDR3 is CASSRTAGDQPQHF. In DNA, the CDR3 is TGTGCCAGCAGTAGGACGGCCGGGGACCAGCCCCAGCATTTT.

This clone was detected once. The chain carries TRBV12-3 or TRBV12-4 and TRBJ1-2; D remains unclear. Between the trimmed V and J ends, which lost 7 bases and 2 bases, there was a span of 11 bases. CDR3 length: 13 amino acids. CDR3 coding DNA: TGTGCCAGCACCCCGAGGGCAAACTATGGCTACACCTTC. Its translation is CASTPRANYGYTF.